The TCR beta chain under discussion was sequenced for a study of CD8 T cells in Susac syndrome. About 0.5 to 1 ug RNA was reverse transcribed with random hexamers. TCRdb called the immunoSEQ multiplex PCR reads again in MiXCR, with one record for every CDR3 protein. Of some 300,000 distinct CDR3 sequences in the sample, 89% were seen once. Germline CDR1 reads LGHNA; CDR2 reads YSLEER. The CDR3 runs 18 residues. Losses at the gene ends were 1 base for V and 1 base for J; bases not matched to a gene: 9. The chain employs TRBV4-3 and TRBJ1-1, with 10 bases that match TRBD1. The sequenced material came from CD8+ T cells from PBMCs. This sequence originates from a human donor with multiple sclerosis. DNA of the CDR3: TGCGCCAGCAGCCAAGCCGGGACAGGGGCGTTTAGGAACACTGAAGCTTTCTTT. It is translated as CASSQAGTGAFRNTEAFF.